These 28 T cell receptor beta chains came from one sample sequenced in a study of long-term antiretroviral therapy in people with HIV. Version v3.0 of the immunoSEQ assay was performed at survey level. Method: immunoSEQ multiplex PCR; TCRdb's copy keeps in-frame clones and lacks some. The data show some 40,000 clones, approximately 94% seen once. Here the sequenced sample was unsorted PBMCs, taken roughly 9.5 years after starting antiretroviral therapy. These receptors were obtained from a man under 40 with HIV.

The chain carries TRBV7-9 and TRBJ1-3; D gene ambiguous. Trimming stripped 3 bases from V and 3 bases from J, with 12 bases between. The CDR3 runs to 15 residues. Germline assignment: CDR1 SEHNR and CDR2 FQNEAQ (reference sequence). CDR3 residues: CASSFSTRLGNTIYF. The DNA for the CDR3 is TGTGCCAGCAGCTTTTCAACCCGCCTTGGAAACACCATATATTTT.

The chain couples TRBV11-1 to TRBJ2-2; D is undetermined. With 5 bases removed from V and 6 bases from J, the gap between germline ends came to 7 bases. The CDR3 consists of 12 residues. Per germline, CDR1 SGHAT and CDR2 FQDESV (reference sequence). The CDR3 loop reads CASSEIAGELFF. In nucleotides, the CDR3 is TGTGCCAGCAGCGAGATTGCCGGGGAGCTGTTTTTT.

This clone was seen only once. V is TRBV6-1 and J is TRBJ2-7; D tentatively reads TRBD1 or TRBD2 (5 bases each). The germline gives CDR1 MNHNS, CDR2 SASEGT. V lost 7 bases and J lost 6, with 19 bases in between. The CDR3 spans 14 residues. The DNA for the CDR3 is TGTGCCAGCACCCCCGGTGGGACCCTCGGCGAGCAGTACGTC. Translation gives CASTPGGTLGEQYV.

This rearrangement joins TRBV9 to TRBJ1-2, with D perhaps matching TRBD1 (5 bases). This CDR3 has 15 residues. CDR1 and CDR2 from the germline V gene are SGDLS and YYNGEE. Trimming cost V 0 bases and J 2 bases, with 11 bases left between them. CDR3 coding DNA: TGTGCCAGCAGCGTAGGGGACGGCACGAACTATGGCTACACCTTC. It specifies CASSVGDGTNYGYTF.

The rearrangement links TRBV27 to TRBJ1-3; D uncertain. Germline V gene sequence: CDR1 MNHEY, CDR2 SMNVEV (reference sequence). V lost 2 bases and J 4 bases, leaving 6 bases between the germline ends. The CDR3 covers 13 residues. CDR3 protein: CASSLGRGNTIYF. The CDR3 DNA is TGTGCCAGCAGTTTAGGGCGGGGAAACACCATATATTTT.

V usage is TRBV7-3 and J usage is TRBJ2-3; TRBD1 might be the D (6 bases). The V end lost 1 base, the J end lost 5 bases, and 13 bases lay between the germline ends. Germline V gene sequence: CDR1 SGHTA, CDR2 FQGTGA. The CDR3 is 15 amino acids. The CDR3, as DNA: TGTGCCAGCAGCTTAAATGGTCAGGGGTTAGATACGCAGTATTTT. Protein: CASSLNGQGLDTQYF.

The CDR3 DNA follows: TGTGCCAGCAGGGACAGGGCAGATACGCAGTATTTT. As protein: CASRDRADTQYF. The chain links TRBV2 to TRBJ2-3, with 8 nucleotides matching TRBD1. CDR1 and CDR2 (germline): SNHLY, FYNNEI. The CDR3 contains 12 residues. V was clipped by 6 bases and J by 4 bases; unmatched bases: 0.

The chain employs TRBV2 and TRBJ1-5, with D hard to call. Trimming cost V 7 bases and J 1 base, with 14 bases left between them. There are 15 residues in the CDR3. Germline V gene sequence: CDR1 SNHLY, CDR2 FYNNEI. The CDR3, as DNA: TGTGCCAGCACCCGCGAGGACGGAAGCAATCAGCCCCAGCATTTT. It specifies CASTREDGSNQPQHF.

The V and J genes are TRBV29-1 and TRBJ2-5; D unclear. Trimming pared 4 bases from V and 1 base from J, leaving 13 bases between. The CDR3 totals 14 residues. CDR1 is SQVTM, CDR2 ANQGSEA, per germline. The CDR3 DNA is TGCAGCGTTGCGTTCCCGGGCAGCCAAGAGACCCAGTACTTC. Translating gives CSVAFPGSQETQYF.

This clone was seen once. This chain joins TRBV6-5 and TRBJ2-5; 12 bases map to TRBD1. The CDR3 length is 15 residues. V shed 2 bases and J 7 bases; nucleotides not matched to a gene: 5. Germline CDR1 MNHEY, CDR2 SVGAGI. Here the CDR3 reads CASSYGTGGGGTQYF. DNA of the CDR3: TGTGCCAGCAGTTACGGGACAGGGGGCGGAGGGACCCAGTACTTC.

CDR3 DNA: TGTGCCAGCAGTTTACACCCTGAGGGGGGATATGGCTACACCTTC. This sequence encodes CASSLHPEGGYGYTF. The chain combines TRBV27 with TRBJ1-2; tentatively, D is TRBD1 (6 bases). The germline CDR1 and CDR2 sequences are MNHEY and SMNVEV (reference sequence). This CDR3 comprises 15 residues. V was shortened by 2 bases and J by 5 bases, with 15 bases between the two germline ends.

The CDR3 loop is CASRLTTTRYNEQFF. The CDR3 bases are TGTGCAAGTCGCTTAACGACAACCCGCTACAATGAGCAGTTCTTC. The V call is TRBV12-2, the J call TRBJ2-1; the DNA was not used to check the table's D call, TRBD1. TRBV12-2 is a pseudogene segment. The CDR3 spans 15 residues.

The chain is built from TRBV5-5 and TRBJ2-2; 7 bases are shared with TRBD1. The CDR3 totals 16 residues. Germline-derived CDR1 and CDR2 are SGHKS and YYEKEE (reference sequence). The J segment lost 2 bases and the V segment lost 4 bases, leaving 8 bases of the junction unmatched. The DNA of the CDR3 is TGTGCCAGCAGCCAGGGACAGATCGCCAACACCGGGGAGCTGTTTTTT. It codes for CASSQGQIANTGELFF. Using reference TRBV5-5 and TRBJ2-2 for the parts outside the CDR3, the full variable domain is DAGVTQSPTHLIKTRGQQVTLRCSPISGHKSVSWYQQVLGQGPQFIFQYYEKEERGRGNFPDRFSARQFPNYSSELNVNALLLGDSALYLCASSQGQIANTGELFFGEGSRLTVL.

The chain joins TRBV5-1 to TRBJ1-4, with 7 positions matching TRBD1. V shed 4 bases and J 4 bases; nucleotides not matched to a gene: 4. This CDR3 has 14 residues. Germline V CDR1 and CDR2: SGHRS, YFSETQ. The chain's CDR3 is CASSPTGVNEKLFF. DNA of the CDR3: TGCGCCAGCAGCCCAACAGGGGTTAATGAAAAACTGTTTTTT.

This clone was seen once. The chain uses TRBV18 and TRBJ2-5; unclear D gene. Germline CDR1 is KGHSH and CDR2 is LQKENI. The CDR3 spans 13 residues. Between the trimmed V and J ends, which lost 2 bases and 5 bases, there was a span of 9 bases. CDR3 protein: CASSPMDGETQYF. The CDR3 DNA follows: TGTGCCAGCTCACCAATGGACGGGGAGACCCAGTACTTC.

The CDR3, as DNA: TGTGCCAGCAGACTCCGGTCAGCGAACCGTGCAACTAATGAAAAACTGTTTTTT. Protein: CASRLRSANRATNEKLFF. This rearrangement joins TRBV21-1 to TRBJ1-4. TRBV21-1 is deemed a pseudogene. This CDR3 has 18 residues.

J is TRBJ2-2 and V is TRBV6-5; 7 bases match TRBD1. The CDR3 spans 14 residues. Trimming cost V 6 bases and J 9 bases; bases outside gene matches: 10. Germline CDR1 is MNHEY and CDR2 is SVGAGI. The CDR3: CASRGQGVHRELFF. As DNA, the CDR3 is TGTGCCAGCAGAGGTCAGGGGGTCCACCGGGAGCTGTTTTTT.

V gene TRBV5-8 combines with J gene TRBJ1-4, with D maybe TRBD1 (6 bases). V lost 3 bases and J lost 5, with 11 bases in between. The CDR3 is 14 amino acids. Germline V gives CDR1 SGHTS, CDR2 YDEGEE. The CDR3 loop is CASSSDRLNEKLFF. The CDR3 nucleotides read TGTGCCAGCAGCTCCGACAGGCTAAATGAAAAACTGTTTTTT.

This chain joins TRBV4-2 and TRBJ1-1; tentatively, D is TRBD1 (6 bases). From germline, CDR1 is LGHNA and CDR2 YNFKEQ. V lost 2 bases and J lost 3, with 10 bases in between. CDR3 length equals 14 residues. CDR3 residues: CASSQRAGDTEAFF. CDR3 nucleotides: TGTGCCAGCAGCCAAAGGGCAGGGGACACTGAAGCTTTCTTT.

The chain couples TRBV6-6 to TRBJ2-2; possible D gene TRBD2, 6 bases. The length of the CDR3 is 14 residues. V was clipped by 4 bases and J by 1 base, with 7 bases between them. In germline, CDR1 is MNHNY, CDR2 SVGAGI (reference sequence). The CDR3 nucleotides are TGTGCCAGCAGTTCCGGGGGGAACACCGGGGAGCTGTTTTTT. It translates to CASSSGGNTGELFF.

This chain links TRBV5-1 with TRBJ2-7; no definite D call. V lost 4 bases and J lost 7, with 18 bases in between. The CDR3 extends over 14 amino acids. The germline gives CDR1 SGHRS, CDR2 YFSETQ. The CDR3 DNA sequence: TGCGCCAGCAGCCCATCCCCCGCGATGGGGGAGCAGTACTTC. It yields the protein CASSPSPAMGEQYF.

The V gene is TRBV6-5, the J gene TRBJ2-1; D is ambiguous. V lost 0 bases, J lost 4 bases, and 4 bases lay in between. This CDR3 spans 13 amino acids. CDR1 and CDR2 (germline): MNHEY, SVGAGI. The CDR3, as DNA: TGTGCCAGCAGTTACTCGGGTTACAATGAGCAGTTCTTC. Its translation: CASSYSGYNEQFF.

The DNA of the CDR3 is TGTGCCAGCAGTTACTCGGGTAGCGGGGGGGCCCATGAGCAGTTCTTC. Residues: CASSYSGSGGAHEQFF. The rearrangement joins TRBV6-6 to TRBJ2-1; 11 nucleotides line up with TRBD2. The CDR3 loop spans 16 amino acids. Germline lookup yields CDR1 MNHNY and CDR2 SVGAGI (reference sequence). J lost 8 bases, V lost 0 bases, and 6 bases had no gene match.

V usage is TRBV28 and J usage is TRBJ1-1; D call uncertain. This CDR3 is built from 12 residues. Trimming took off 3 bases at V and 11 bases at J, with 13 bases between the two ends. CDR1 is MDHEN and CDR2 is SYDVKM in the germline V gene. In nucleotides, the CDR3 is TGTGCCAGCAGTTTGAAGTCGGGTACGGCTTTCTTT. The encoded protein is CASSLKSGTAFF.

V is TRBV18 and J is TRBJ1-1, with D hard to call. Germline assignment: CDR1 KGHSH and CDR2 LQKENI. The CDR3 totals 14 residues. V shed 6 bases and J shed 5 bases, with 16 bases lying between them. The CDR3: CASSPDAPGTEAFF. DNA of the CDR3: TGTGCCAGCTCCCCGGACGCCCCGGGGACTGAAGCTTTCTTT.

The V gene is TRBV6-1, the J gene TRBJ1-5; D gene uncertain. CDR1 is MNHNS and CDR2 is SASEGT in the germline V gene. Trimming took off 2 bases at V and 0 bases at J, with 11 bases between the two ends. The CDR3 is 16 amino acids. The CDR3 DNA reads TGTGCCAGCAGTGAATTTCAAGGGTATAGCAATCAGCCCCAGCATTTT. It yields the protein CASSEFQGYSNQPQHF.

The rearrangement links TRBV11-1 to TRBJ1-1, with unresolved D. The CDR3 runs to 14 residues. CDR1 is SGHAT, CDR2 FQDESV, per germline (reference sequence). V lost 2 bases and J 8 bases, leaving 15 bases between the germline ends. The CDR3 DNA follows: TGTGCCAGCAGCTTACGGGGTTTGGGTTTGGAAGCTTTCTTT. This translates into CASSLRGLGLEAFF. The entire variable domain, with the rest obtained from reference TRBV11-1 and TRBJ1-1, is as follows: EAEVAQSPRYKITEKSQAVAFWCDPISGHATLYWYRQILGQGPELLVQFQDESVVDDSQLPKDRFSAERLKGVDSTLKIQPAELGDSAMYLCASSLRGLGLEAFFGQGTRLTVV.

This chain links TRBV2 with TRBJ2-5; TRBD2 agrees at 7 bases. There are 12 residues in the CDR3. After removal of 7 bases from V and 7 bases from J, the junction contained 6 bases not matched to a gene. The germline CDR1 and CDR2 sequences are SNHLY and FYNNEI. In nucleotides, the CDR3 is TGTGCCAGCACGGGCGGGGGTGGGACCCAGTACTTC. Amino acid sequence: CASTGGGGTQYF. The full variable domain, rest sourced from reference TRBV2 and TRBJ2-5, is EPEVTQTPSHQVTQMGQEVILRCVPISNHLYFYWYRQILGQKVEFLVSFYNNEISEKSEIFDDQFSVERPDGSNFTLKIRSTKLEDSAMYFCASTGGGGTQYFGPGTRLLVL.